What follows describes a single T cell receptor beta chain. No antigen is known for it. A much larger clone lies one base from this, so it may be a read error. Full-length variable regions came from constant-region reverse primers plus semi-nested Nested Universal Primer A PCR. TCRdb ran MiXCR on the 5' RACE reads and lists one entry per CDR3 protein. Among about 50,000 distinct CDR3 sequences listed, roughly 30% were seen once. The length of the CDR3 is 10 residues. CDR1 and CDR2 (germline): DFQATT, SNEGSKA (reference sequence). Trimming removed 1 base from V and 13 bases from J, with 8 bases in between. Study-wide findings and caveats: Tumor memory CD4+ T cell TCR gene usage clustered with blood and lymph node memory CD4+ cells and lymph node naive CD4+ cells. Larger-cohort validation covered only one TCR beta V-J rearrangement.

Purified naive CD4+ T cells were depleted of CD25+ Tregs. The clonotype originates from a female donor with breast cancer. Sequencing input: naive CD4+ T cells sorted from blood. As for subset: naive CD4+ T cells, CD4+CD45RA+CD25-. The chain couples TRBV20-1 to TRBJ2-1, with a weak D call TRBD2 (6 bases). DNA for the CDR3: TGCAGTGCTAGAGGGCGGGGACAGTTCTTC. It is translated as CSARGRGQFF.